The 13 T cell receptor beta chains listed next were all sequenced from one sample in a study of blood T cell repertoires in COVID-19. Sequencing was performed with immunoSEQ multiplex PCR; in TCRdb, only in-frame clones are kept and a portion is missing. The data show about 150,000 clones, 85% seen once. Material for sequencing was peripheral blood. Every receptor here comes from a woman of 80 years or more with COVID-19, enrolled during active disease.

This clone was observed a handful of times. The chain recombines TRBV15 with TRBJ1-2; tentatively, D is TRBD1 (6 bases). The CDR3 is 18 amino acids. V gave up 3 bases and J gave up 2 bases, with 22 bases separating them. Looked up from germline, CDR1 is LNHNV and CDR2 is YYDKDF (reference sequence). In nucleotides, the CDR3 is TGTGCCACCAGCAGCCAACTGCCGGGACACTTGGCGAACTATGGCTACACCTTC. Protein: CATSSQLPGHLANYGYTF.

This sequence joins TRBV18 and TRBJ1-5, with D tentatively TRBD1 (5 bases). Germline-derived CDR1 and CDR2 are KGHSH and LQKENI. This CDR3 comprises 18 residues. V was shortened by 2 bases and J by 5 bases, with 22 bases between the two germline ends. CDR3 loop: CASSPSVGEAGGDQPQHF. The CDR3 coding sequence is TGTGCCAGCTCACCATCAGTGGGCGAGGCCGGAGGGGATCAGCCCCAGCATTTT. The variable domain in full, completed from reference TRBV18 and TRBJ1-5, reads NAGVMQNPRHLVRRRGQEARLRCSPMKGHSHVYWYRQLPEEGLKFMVYLQKENIIDESGMPKERFSAEFPKEGPSILRIQQVVRGDSAAYFCASSPSVGEAGGDQPQHFGDGTRLSIL.

There are a few counts of this clone. This sequence joins TRBV7-9 and TRBJ1-1; D is possibly TRBD1 (6 bases). V was pared by 2 bases and J by 4 bases, with 11 bases between. Germline values: CDR1 SEHNR, CDR2 FQNEAQ (reference sequence). This CDR3 comprises 14 residues. For the CDR3, the DNA is TGTGCCAGCAGCTTAAGGGGGGGAGGCACTGAAGCTTTCTTT. It specifies CASSLRGGGTEAFF.

This chain joins TRBV24-1 and TRBJ2-7; D is ambiguous. The CDR3 totals 15 residues. Germline CDR1 is KGHDR and CDR2 is SFDVKD. Trimming removed 1 base at V and 6 bases at J, with 15 bases between. The CDR3 bases are TGTGCCACCAGTGATTTAATTGGGCTGGGTCGCGAGCAGTACTTC. It specifies CATSDLIGLGREQYF.

The rearrangement links TRBV5-1 to TRBJ2-2, with D perhaps TRBD1 (6 bases). The CDR3 consists of 15 residues. Per the germline V gene, CDR1 is SGHRS and CDR2 is YFSETQ. The V and J ends lost 0 bases and 2 bases respectively, with 8 bases between them. CDR3 in amino acids: CASSLEGHNTGELFF. The CDR3, as DNA: TGCGCCAGCAGCTTGGAGGGACATAACACCGGGGAGCTGTTTTTT.

This chain uses TRBV12-3 or TRBV12-4 with TRBJ2-5; 8 positions agree with TRBD2. Trimming cost V 5 bases and J 5 bases; bases outside gene matches: 4. The CDR3 spans 13 residues. The CDR3 protein is CASSGGRSETQYF. Written as DNA, the CDR3 is TGTGCCAGCAGTGGCGGGAGGTCTGAGACCCAGTACTTC.

V usage is TRBV9 and J usage is TRBJ2-7; tentatively, D is TRBD1 (5 bases). This CDR3 spans 15 amino acids. Germline lookup yields CDR1 SGDLS and CDR2 YYNGEE. V lost 2 bases and J 3 bases, leaving 15 bases between the germline ends. This chain's CDR3 is CASSVGQGLVYEQYF. Written as DNA, the CDR3 is TGTGCCAGCAGCGTTGGTCAGGGTCTCGTCTACGAGCAGTACTTC.

The chain joins TRBV19 to TRBJ1-6; a weak D match, TRBD1 (5 bases). CDR3 size: 16 residues. CDR1 is LNHDA and CDR2 is SQIVND in the germline V gene (reference sequence). Trimming shortened V by 5 bases and J by 5 bases, and 16 bases separated the two germline ends. CDR3: CASSSLLQGNNSPLHF. DNA for the CDR3: TGTGCCAGTAGTTCCTTACTCCAGGGAAATAATTCACCCCTCCACTTT.

The chain employs TRBV25-1 and TRBJ2-1; 7 nucleotides align to TRBD2. Trimming cost V 2 bases and J 7 bases; bases outside gene matches: 5. From germline, CDR1 is MGHDK and CDR2 SYGVNS. The CDR3 extends over 14 amino acids. CDR3 coding DNA: TGTGCCAGCAGTGAAGCTAGCGGCGTTAATGAGCAGTTCTTC. Translation: CASSEASGVNEQFF.

This rearrangement joins TRBV9 to TRBJ1-1, with 7 bases identical to TRBD1. Germline V lookup: CDR1 SGDLS, CDR2 YYNGEE. V was pared by 4 bases and J by 2 bases, with 8 bases of the junction left unmatched. The CDR3 runs 15 residues. The CDR3 protein is CASSPRDSLNTEAFF. CDR3 nucleotide sequence: TGTGCCAGCAGCCCCCGGGACAGCCTAAACACTGAAGCTTTCTTT.

Comments on this clone: The junction differs from germline at one of its ends, possibly a read error. The chain combines TRBV7-7 with TRBJ2-5; maybe TRBD1 (5 bases). CDR1 SSHAT and CDR2 FNYEAQ come from the germline V gene (reference sequence). The CDR3 has 13 amino acids. Here the CDR3 reads CASSLGDIGAQYF. DNA of the CDR3: TGTGCTAGCAGCTTAGGAGATATAGGGGCCCAGTACTTC.

This chain joins TRBV11-2 and TRBJ1-3, with D possibly being TRBD1 (5 bases). The V gene lost 3 bases and the J gene lost 1 base, with 7 bases spanning the gap. Germline lookup yields CDR1 SGHAT and CDR2 FQNNGV. This CDR3 spans 14 amino acids. In DNA form, the CDR3 reads TGTGCCAGCAGCTTCCAGGGTTCTGGAAACACCATATATTTT. The encoded protein is CASSFQGSGNTIYF.

The rearrangement uses TRBV29-1 and TRBJ2-2, with TRBD2 as a possible D gene (5 bases). The length of the CDR3 is 17 residues. V was pared by 0 bases and J by 4 bases, with 18 bases between. Germline CDR1 SQVTM, CDR2 ANQGSEA. CDR3 loop: CSVEDGGWMGRTGELFF. The CDR3 nucleotides read TGCAGCGTTGAAGATGGCGGGTGGATGGGTCGCACCGGGGAGCTGTTTTTT.